This T cell receptor (beta chain) was recorded in a study of blood T cell repertoires in COVID-19. The CDR3 has 13 residues. The germline V and J ends were trimmed by 7 bases and 4 bases, with 14 bases remaining between them. Germline V gene sequence: CDR1 SGHRS, CDR2 YFSETQ. In the original processing: Amplification from reference gene primers served as the basis for estimated nucleated cell counts. Profiling relied on immunoSEQ multiplex PCR, and the TCRdb table lists in-frame clones only, not all of them. That table is the source of V, J and clone size, and D and trimming were worked out from the DNA. The top ten hold over 10% of the sample, which has tens of thousands of clones, roughly 83% seen once.

The receptor's source is a human donor in a cohort sampled during active COVID-19. V and J are TRBV5-1 and TRBJ1-1; the D gene is possibly TRBD1 (5 bases). Sequences were obtained from peripheral blood. The chain's CDR3 is CASHPGQGTEAFF. For the CDR3, the DNA is TGCGCCAGCCATCCGGGCCAGGGCACTGAAGCTTTCTTT.